The clone carrying this TCR delta chain occurred a few times. The amino acid sequence in TCRdb belongs to a much larger clone and departs from this DNA's translation at residue 16, likely a sequencing read error; the sequence shown is translated from the DNA. The CDR3 spans 18 residues. CDR1 and CDR2 from the germline V gene are TSWWSYY and QGS. The data were taken from a study of γδ T cells in repeated Plasmodium falciparum infection. Flow sorting of PBMC yielded separate Vgamma9/Vdelta2+ and Vdelta2-negative gammadelta T cell populations for bulk repertoire analysis. Each sorted gammadelta sample had TRG and TRD chains sequenced. TCRdb applied CATT to the multiplex PCR reads for clone calling. The repertoire holds more than 70,000 delta-chain clones, with approximately 0.96% as singletons.

The V gene call reads TRDV1; no J gene was called; the table's D call TRDD3 went unverified against the DNA. Sequencing input: gamma-delta T cells from blood. This clonotype originated in a pool of human donors (malaria-infected and uninfected, not separated). In nucleotides, the CDR3 is TGTGCTCTTGGGGGGATTTGGTACTGGGGGATAAACACCGATAAACCCATCTTT. Its protein product is CALGGIWYWGINTDKPIF.